Described below is a single T cell receptor (beta chain) sequence and its context. What this receptor recognizes is not known. One base away there is no much larger clone; base qualities are not given. The data were taken from a study of cytomegalovirus exposure and HLA in healthy donors (dated by TCRdb to 2016 to 2017). Study-level background: In an earlier analysis of approximately 640 of the donors, 276 Gb of sequence data and roughly 100 million unique TCR beta sequences from approximately 180 million T cells were reported. To decide whether each TCR beta V gene segment behaved as functional or pseudogenic, an earlier analysis of some 580 of the donors relied on high-throughput TCR beta sequencing. A separate validation cohort of 100 to 150 different subjects was used in addition to the 666-subject first cohort. Across some 400 genotyped donors of the cohort, an average of about 200,000 unique TCR beta nucleotide sequences per donor were sequenced, and about a sixth of those sequences were non-productive. Donor age, sex, ethnicity and CMV serostatus were compiled together with the repertoire data. The study combined high-throughput TCR immunosequencing, statistical association of individual TCRs with disease status, and machine learning to predict cytomegalovirus infection status. The study aimed to test whether cataloging public T cell receptors could reveal signatures of past pathogen exposure. In a later genetic analysis, genome-wide SNP genotypes for about three fifths of the roughly 670 donors were used, and that subset was treated as a discovery cohort. A handful of DR-DQ haplotypes were handled as single units for association and clustering because linkage in the cohort was strong. In a later analysis, previously published TCR beta repertoires from hundreds of donors were re-analyzed and high-resolution HLA genotyping was added so that TCR occurrence patterns could be studied. Among the approximately 420 genotyped donors, about 85% belonged to the genetic ancestry cluster associated with self-reported Caucasian donors. The later analysis used no new phenotypic data to find candidate immune exposures, relying instead on TCR beta sequences and their occurrence across donors. All discovery cohort repertoires had been generated using a single sequencing platform. Using immunosequencing, the study profiled T cell repertoires from 640 or so subjects and related those repertoires to cytomegalovirus serostatus. An early release that covered about 600 HLA-typed donors contained approximately 300 gigabases of sequencing data and some 87 million unique TCR sequences. HLA typing covered class I and class II loci at four-digit resolution. Typing coverage varied by locus: 629-630 donors for A, B, C, DRB1 and DQB1; roughly 520 for DQA1; some 610 for DPA1; fewer than 480 for DPB1. The full study reports these points: Specific HLA alleles were associated with more than 15,000 TCR beta sequences at a false discovery rate of 0.05 in a later analysis. Cytomegalovirus status was reported to be diagnosed by the classifier with high specificity and sensitivity in both the original and validation cohorts. Correlated functional status among segregating V segments might reflect linkage disequilibrium, but an unknown experimental factor could not be ruled out. A later genetic analysis associated a missense DCLRE1C variant with V-gene and J-gene trimming of TCR beta chains, and an independent cohort replicated the association. A further reported finding was that TCR beta sequences accurately predicted the HLA-A and HLA-B alleles for most subjects in the first cohort. HLA typing was unavailable for some donors at each locus, so association tests used only the typed subset. The authors suggested that the approach could potentially be generalized to other disease states and immunological phenotypes. In vitro tests confirmed that a few of the cytomegalovirus-associated TCR beta chains recognize cytomegalovirus antigens. The presence/absence analyses assumed that sequencing depth was roughly uniform across donors, and that assumption may not be true. In a later analysis, the rate of TCR association differed among HLA loci, with DRB1 alleles having the most associated TCRs and HLA-C alleles having the fewest. Several of the top co-occurrence clusters appeared to be linked to parvovirus B19, influenza, CMV and Epstein-Barr virus, according to a later analysis. Most CMV-associated TCR beta chains appeared to be HLA-restricted in a later analysis, and the HLA associations seemed to be driven largely by CMV exposure. In the study, about 150 TCR beta chains were listed as associated with cytomegalovirus. The sequencing pipeline was judged likely to have produced a cluster of highly shared sequence variants as a technical artifact. A later analysis found that HLA-associated TCR beta chains were more clonally expanded and had lower generation probabilities than equally common non-associated chains. A later genetic analysis reported fewer N-insertions in productive TCRs among donors in an Asian-associated ancestry cluster than the approximately 700-donor mean. Across donors, most TCR sequences were observed very rarely, whereas some public TCRs were present in many individuals. Only TCR beta chains were sequenced in this cohort, and the absence of alpha or paired-chain data limited detectable features. When HLA alleles, especially DR and DQ, strongly co-occurred, TCR associations were difficult to assign to individual alleles. Some IMGT-functional V segments, including TRBV6-2 and TRBV6-3, could not be told apart with the 87-base-pair reads, so those segments were excluded. The earlier analysis of almost 600 of the donors excluded over 15 rarely observed V segments, including chromosome 9 orphons, because counts were too low. For the cohort, immune exposure information was limited to CMV serostatus. In an earlier analysis of some 550 of the donors, most TCR beta V segments were observed in productive rearrangements about 87% or about 30% of the time, broadly matching IMGT annotations.

Library preparation used the immunoSEQ multiplex PCR assay. A mixture of 60 forward primers for TCR Vbeta segments and 13 reverse primers for TCR Jbeta segments was used in the multiplex PCR. The CDR3 region of rearranged TCR beta genes was amplified from genomic DNA by a multiplex PCR assay. The Illumina HiSeq System was used to sequence the amplified TCR beta libraries as 87-base-pair reads. Under the source paper's analysis protocol: A later analysis tallied 80 million to 95 million unique TCR beta chains across the 640 or so repertoires, and about 12 million of those chains were shared by two or more donors. Raw reads were error-corrected and collapsed into unique sequences with a nearest-neighbor algorithm that merged closely related sequences to remove PCR and sequencing errors. Alignment of CDR3 sequences to IMGT reference sequences was used to assign V, D and J gene segments. For a sequence to be retained, at least a six-nucleotide match to both a V gene segment and a J gene segment was required. A rearrangement was called productive if the CDR3 had no stop codons and remained in frame with V and J, and every other rearrangement was called non-productive. CDR3 was defined by IMGT convention, running from the second conserved V-encoded cysteine to the conserved J-encoded phenylalanine. Sequences without an unambiguous match to a single V gene segment were excluded from the earlier analysis of a few hundred of the donors. In an earlier analysis of 450 to 700 of the donors, V segments were called functional above 56.7% productive rearrangements and were called segregating when the between-donor standard deviation exceeded 5%. A statistical classification framework was developed to diagnose cytomegalovirus status using the catalog of TCR beta chain sequences. In a later analysis, V and J genes were assigned by comparing TCR nucleotide sequences against IMGT/GENE-DB human TR gene sequences. A later analysis assigned CDR3 sequences and most-parsimonious VDJ recombination scenarios with the TCRdist pipeline. In a later analysis, every TCR beta chain was defined by the combination of its CDR3 amino acid sequence and its V-gene family, and reads without a unique V-gene family were dropped. A later analysis removed 592 highly shared, low-generation-probability nucleotide sequences to deal with suspected cross-contamination and a sequencing artifact. In a later analysis, a clonal expansion index was calculated for each public chain from normalized within-repertoire ranks of inferred template counts. Generation probabilities in a later analysis came from a VDJ recombination model fitted to out-of-frame rearrangements, and those results were checked against IGoR. Hypergeometric tests were used in a later analysis to score TCR-TCR, TCR-HLA and TCR-CMV co-occurrence, with a repertoire-size bias correction applied to the TCR pairs. To estimate false discovery rates, a later analysis permuted the HLA or CMV assignments 20 times. In a later analysis, co-occurring TCRs were grouped using DBSCAN, with TCRdist sequence similarity added in when clustering inside HLA-allele-positive subsets. For co-occurrence clustering, repertoires with fewer than 30,000 or more than 120,000 public chains were excluded, along with roughly 5 repertoires with anomalous nucleotide sharing. This immuneACCESS table, as held by TCRdb, lists in-frame sequences with V and J called but not all clones. Of the missing ones, under half trace to an unresolved V gene in checked studies; the others have no known cause. V, J and clone size reflect that table, while D and trimming were determined from the DNA. This sample lists about 80,000 clones; about 79% were detected once. The biggest ten clones account for roughly 7.2% of the sample.

In total, around 600 healthy bone marrow donors made up the cohort. At the time of sampling, all cohort members were nominally healthy, though unrecorded immune exposures were likely present. The donor was CMV seronegative and was included in the group of a few hundred seronegative cohort members. Every donor gave a peripheral blood sample, and the peripheral blood mononuclear cells from that sample were used for TCR beta sequencing. Genomic DNA was extracted from the blood cell samples with the Qiagen DNeasy Blood Extraction Kit. Germline trimming: 4 bases from V, 4 bases from J; junction bases outside gene matches: 7. From a lookup of the germline V gene, CDR1 and CDR2 are SGHRS and YFSETQ. Counted from cysteine to phenylalanine, this CDR3 has 17 amino acids. The retained sequence is limited to the CDR3, 51 bases, with the frame set at the first base.

Material: PBMCs. The chain is assembled from TRBV5-1 and TRBJ2-1; the junction holds 14 bases that match TRBD2. This receptor was obtained from a woman aged 40 to 50 in good health and CMV-seronegative. CDR3 loop: CASSTGLAGAQYNEQFF. Read as DNA, the sequence is TGCGCCAGCAGCACGGGACTAGCGGGAGCCCAATACAATGAGCAGTTCTTC.